This T cell receptor beta chain appears in the sequencing data of a study of T cells after yellow fever vaccination. About the research overall: Preparing low-cell-number fractions relied on SMART-Seq v4 Ultra Low Input. Study outcomes and limitations: Repertoires sorted by FACS could include abundant clonotypes that are contaminants from the bulk population. In post-booster samples, most primary-vaccination clones reappeared (approximately 95% CD4, approximately 91% CD8). The appearance of a small share of clonotypes in both CD4 and CD8 compartments was observed.

Using its own MiXCR run on the 5' RACE reads, TCRdb lists one record per CDR3 protein. The sample lists around 73,000 distinct CDR3 sequences; approximately 7.5% were seen once. The length of the CDR3 is 12 residues. Trimming removed 8 bases at V and 5 bases at J, with 10 bases between. CDR1 is KGHSH, CDR2 LQKENI, per germline. Notes on this clonotype: What it binds is unknown.

The sample was CD8+ T cells sorted from PBMCs, taken on the day of the yellow fever booster vaccination. The chain employs TRBV18 and TRBJ2-1; D is undetermined. This TCR was sampled from a man aged 30 to 45 who received the YFV17D yellow fever vaccine. In DNA, the CDR3 is TGTGCCAGCCCCACTGGGGACAATGAGCAGTTCTTC. Its translation is CASPTGDNEQFF.